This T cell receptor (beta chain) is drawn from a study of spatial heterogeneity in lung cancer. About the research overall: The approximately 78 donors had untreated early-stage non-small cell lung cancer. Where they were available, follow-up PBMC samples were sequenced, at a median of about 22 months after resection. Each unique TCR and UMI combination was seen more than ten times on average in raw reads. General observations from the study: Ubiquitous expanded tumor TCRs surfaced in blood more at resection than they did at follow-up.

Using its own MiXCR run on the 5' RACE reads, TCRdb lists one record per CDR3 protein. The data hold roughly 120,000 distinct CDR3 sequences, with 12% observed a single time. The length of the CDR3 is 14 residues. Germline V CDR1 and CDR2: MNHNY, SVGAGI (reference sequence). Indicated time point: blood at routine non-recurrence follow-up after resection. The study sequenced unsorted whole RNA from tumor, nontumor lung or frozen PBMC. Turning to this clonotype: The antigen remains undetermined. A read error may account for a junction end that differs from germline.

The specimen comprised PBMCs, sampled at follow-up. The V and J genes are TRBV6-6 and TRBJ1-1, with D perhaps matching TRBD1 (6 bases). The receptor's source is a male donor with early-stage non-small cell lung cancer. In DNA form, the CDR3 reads TGTGCCTGCAGAGGGGGACCGATGAACACTGAAGCTTTCTTT. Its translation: CACRGGPMNTEAFF.